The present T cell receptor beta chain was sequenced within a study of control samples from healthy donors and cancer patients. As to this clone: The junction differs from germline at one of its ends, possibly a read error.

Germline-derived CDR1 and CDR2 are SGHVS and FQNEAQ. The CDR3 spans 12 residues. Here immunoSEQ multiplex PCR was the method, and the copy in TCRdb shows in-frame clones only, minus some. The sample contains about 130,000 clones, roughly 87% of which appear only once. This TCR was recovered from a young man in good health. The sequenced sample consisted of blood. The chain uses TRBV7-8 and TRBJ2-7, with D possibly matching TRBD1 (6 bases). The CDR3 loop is CASSDGAGVIGF. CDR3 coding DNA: TGTGCCAGCAGCGACGGGGCAGGGGTGATCGGATTC.